What follows are 20 T cell receptor beta chains derived from one specimen sequenced in a study of TIL therapy for anti-PD-1-resistant metastatic lung cancer. Specified time point: pre-treatment sample, taken before nivolumab and TIL therapy. Tumor tissue came from excised metastases, mostly pleural nodules or supraclavicular lymph nodes. This was the immunoSEQ v3 assay. Repertoires were generated with immunoSEQ multiplex PCR, while TCRdb's copy carries only in-frame clones and drops some. This repertoire shows roughly 92,000 clones, roughly 65% found once; its top ten account for about a tenth. The source was tumor tissue, collected at baseline. Receptor source: a person aged 25 to 80 with non-small cell lung cancer.

J is TRBJ2-3 and V is TRBV10-2; 12 bases match TRBD2. The CDR3 totals 17 residues. CDR1 WSHSY and CDR2 SAAADI come from the germline V gene. V lost 5 bases to trimming and J lost 2 bases; unmatched junction nucleotides: 8. CDR3 DNA sequence: TGCGCCAGCAGTCCTTATCGGACTAGCGGGAACACAGATACGCAGTATTTT. Translation: CASSPYRTSGNTDTQYF.

This clone has only a few counts. The chain recombines TRBV24-1 with TRBJ1-2; D call uncertain. V gave up 4 bases and J gave up 4 bases, with 6 bases separating them. The CDR3 sequence is 12 residues long. The V gene's germline CDR1 is KGHDR and CDR2 SFDVKD. The CDR3 bases are TGTGCCACCAGTGAGGGCAGCTATGGCTACACCTTC. Protein sequence: CATSEGSYGYTF.

The chain is built from TRBV5-1 and TRBJ1-1; the match to TRBD1 covers 9 bases. The trim removed 4 bases at V and 0 bases at J, leaving 7 bases unmatched. The V gene's germline CDR1 is SGHRS and CDR2 YFSETQ. CDR3 length: 16 residues. The CDR3 loop is CASSPMGQGLNTEAFF. Here the CDR3 DNA reads TGCGCCAGCAGCCCGATGGGACAGGGACTGAACACTGAAGCTTTCTTT.

The V call is TRBV19, the J call TRBJ2-1, with D possibly TRBD2 on 6 matching bases. Trimming removed 1 base at V and 12 bases at J, with 19 bases between. There are 15 residues in the CDR3. CDR1 and CDR2 (germline): LNHDA, SQIVND (reference sequence). DNA of the CDR3: TGTGCCAGTAGTATAGGGGGGGTTTTGGGGACGGGGCAGTTCTTC. It codes for CASSIGGVLGTGQFF.

The chain is built from TRBV6-6 and TRBJ1-2; 7 bases are a match to TRBD1. Trimming cost V 2 bases and J 2 bases; bases outside gene matches: 5. The germline CDR1 and CDR2 sequences are MNHNY and SVGAGI (reference sequence). The CDR3 is made up of 15 amino acids. The CDR3 DNA sequence: TGTGCCAGCAGTTACGCCCTGACAGGGAACTATGGCTACACCTTC. It codes for CASSYALTGNYGYTF.

This clone was found a few times. V usage is TRBV24-1 and J usage is TRBJ2-1; 16 nucleotides align to TRBD2. Germline CDR1 and CDR2: KGHDR and SFDVKD. There are 20 residues in the CDR3. Trimming at V came to 3 bases and at J to 0 bases, leaving 7 bases not matched to a gene. The CDR3, as DNA: TGTGCCACCAGTGATACCGGGACTAGCGGGAGGGTGAGCTCCTACAATGAGCAGTTCTTC. Encoded protein: CATSDTGTSGRVSSYNEQFF.

The rearrangement links TRBV6-4 to TRBJ2-5, with no clear D. The CDR3 covers 12 residues. Trimming left V 0 bases short and J 6 bases short, with 5 bases between. The germline V gene has CDR1 MRHNA and CDR2 SNTAGT. CDR3 coding DNA: TGTGCCAGCAGTGACTCAAAAAAGACCCAGTACTTC. Translated: CASSDSKKTQYF.

The chain employs TRBV28 and TRBJ2-1, with 8 bases identical to TRBD2. Trimming took 4 bases from V and 4 from J; bases not matched to a gene: 6. CDR3 size: 15 residues. The V gene's germline CDR1 is MDHEN and CDR2 SYDVKM. DNA for the CDR3: TGTGCCAGCAGTTCGTCGGGAGGGTGGTACAATGAGCAGTTCTTC. The encoded protein is CASSSSGGWYNEQFF.

V and J are TRBV6-2 or TRBV6-3 and TRBJ2-5, with 7 positions matching TRBD2. CDR3 size: 17 residues. CDR1 is MNHEY, CDR2 SVGEGT, per germline. The trim removed 6 bases at V and 0 bases at J, leaving 13 bases unmatched. The CDR3 spells CASSARGVAVYQETQYF. The DNA for the CDR3 is TGTGCCAGCAGCGCCCGGGGGGTAGCGGTGTACCAAGAGACCCAGTACTTC.

In its sample, this clone was seen once. The chain uses TRBV20-1 and TRBJ2-7, with 9 nucleotides matching TRBD2. The junction had 6 bases not matched to a gene; V was cut back by 3 bases and J by 6 bases. This CDR3 region has 13 residues. Germline CDR1 and CDR2: DFQATT and SNEGSKA (reference sequence). CDR3 sequence reads: CSASDSGRGEQYF. In DNA, the CDR3 is TGCAGTGCTAGTGATAGCGGGAGAGGCGAGCAGTACTTC.

V gene TRBV28 combines with J gene TRBJ1-1, with TRBD1 as a possible D gene (6 bases). The CDR3 totals 14 residues. From germline, CDR1 is MDHEN and CDR2 SYDVKM. V lost 4 bases and J lost 2, with 11 bases in between. In nucleotides, the CDR3 is TGTGCCAGCAGTTCGGGACACCAAAACACTGAAGCTTTCTTT. This translates into CASSSGHQNTEAFF.

The chain recombines TRBV6-5 with TRBJ2-5; D gene uncertain. CDR3 length equals 11 residues. The V gene lost 6 bases and the J gene lost 4 bases, with 6 bases spanning the gap. Germline assignment: CDR1 MNHEY and CDR2 SVGAGI. CDR3 in amino acids: CASRYTETQYF. CDR3 in DNA: TGTGCCAGCAGGTACACAGAGACCCAGTACTTC.

The chain uses TRBV7-2 and TRBJ2-3; unclear D gene. This CDR3 contains 12 residues. The V gene lost 6 bases and the J gene lost 3 bases, with 7 bases spanning the gap. CDR1 SGHTA and CDR2 FQGNSA come from the germline V gene. CDR3 nucleotides: TGTGCCAGCAGTCAATGGACAGATACGCAGTATTTT. It yields the protein CASSQWTDTQYF.

This clone showed up just once. For the CDR3, the DNA is TGTGCCAGCAGCCCAGGACAGGACATCCTATACAATGAGCAGTTCTTC. This gives the protein CASSPGQDILYNEQFF. The rearrangement joins TRBV7-6 to TRBJ2-1; 7 nucleotides agree with TRBD1. The germline CDR1 and CDR2 sequences are SGHVS and FNYEAQ. V lost 5 bases and J lost 4; bases outside the gene matches: 11. The CDR3 runs to 16 residues. The full variable domain, in which reference TRBV7-6 and TRBJ2-1 provide the parts outside the CDR3, is GAGVSQSPRYKVTKRGQDVALRCDPISGHVSLYWYRQALGQGPEFLTYFNYEAQQDKSGLPNDRFSAERPEGSISTLTIQRTEQRDSAMYRCASSPGQDILYNEQFFGPGTRLTVL.

This rearrangement joins TRBV21-1 to TRBJ1-1; no DNA check was done on the table's D call, TRBD1. TRBV21-1 is a known pseudogene. This CDR3 region has 15 residues. The CDR3 loop is CASSKVRGAYTEAFF. The CDR3 nucleotides read TGTGCCAGCAGCAAAGTTAGGGGCGCGTACACTGAAGCTTTCTTT.

This clone was recorded a few times. The J gene is TRBJ2-7, the V gene TRBV18; 9 positions agree with TRBD1. The V gene end was trimmed by 3 bases and the J gene end by 1 base; junction bases not matched to a gene: 4. The CDR3 spans 15 residues. CDR1 is KGHSH, CDR2 LQKENI, per germline. CDR3 sequence (DNA): TGTGCCAGCTCACCGGGGACAGGGAGGTCCTACGAGCAGTACTTC. Protein: CASSPGTGRSYEQYF. Based on the CDR3 plus reference TRBV18 and TRBJ2-7, the full variable domain is NAGVMQNPRHLVRRRGQEARLRCSPMKGHSHVYWYRQLPEEGLKFMVYLQKENIIDESGMPKERFSAEFPKEGPSILRIQQVVRGDSAAYFCASSPGTGRSYEQYFGPGTRLTVT.

The chain is built from TRBV7-2 and TRBJ2-1; D not resolved. V lost 4 bases, J lost 6 bases, and 13 bases lay in between. Germline CDR1 and CDR2: SGHTA and FQGNSA. The CDR3 spans 14 residues. DNA of the CDR3: TGTGCCAGCAGCTCCTTGTCTGGATCCAATGAGCAGTTCTTC. Residues: CASSSLSGSNEQFF.

This CDR3 is CASSPTGGQGGFYGYTF. Written as DNA, the CDR3 is TGTGCCAGCTCACCAACGGGAGGACAGGGGGGTTTCTATGGCTACACCTTC. V is TRBV18 and J is TRBJ1-2; 10 bases are shared with TRBD1. The V segment lost 2 bases and the J segment 4 bases; nucleotides outside the gene matches: 10. The CDR3 runs to 17 residues. Germline V lookup: CDR1 KGHSH, CDR2 LQKENI.

The chain links TRBV7-3 to TRBJ2-1; 8 nucleotides agree with TRBD2. The junction had 1 base not matched to a gene; V was cut back by 3 bases and J by 0 bases. Looked up from germline, CDR1 is SGHTA and CDR2 is FQGTGA. This CDR3 contains 15 residues. CDR3 loop: CASSLSGSSYNEQFF. The CDR3 bases are TGTGCCAGCAGCTTGAGCGGGAGCTCCTACAATGAGCAGTTCTTC.

The J gene is TRBJ2-3, the V gene TRBV7-2, with D unclear. This CDR3 region has 13 residues. Germline V gene sequence: CDR1 SGHTA, CDR2 FQGNSA. Trimming pared 5 bases from V and 2 bases from J, leaving 8 bases between. In nucleotides, the CDR3 is TGTGCCAGCAGCCCCTTGAACACAGATACGCAGTATTTT. The encoded protein is CASSPLNTDTQYF.